The next 32 T cell receptor beta chains were all read from a single sample in a study of blood T cells in healthy people across ages. The authors ran a second PCR of about 7 to 11 cycles using a sample-barcoded 5' primer and a J-beta primer mix. TCRdb re-analysed the 5' RACE reads in MiXCR, keeping a single row per CDR3 protein. The sample holds some 1.8 million distinct CDR3 sequences, roughly two fifths seen once. The sample was blood. The source is a human donor in good health.

There are many counts of this clonotype. V gene TRBV12-3 or TRBV12-4 combines with J gene TRBJ1-2, with TRBD1 matching 11 bases. V dropped 6 bases and J dropped 4; count of bases not matched to a gene: 7. The CDR3 contains 15 residues. The CDR3 spells CASSPGTGGFYGYTF. The DNA of the CDR3 is TGTGCCAGCAGCCCCGGGACAGGGGGATTCTATGGCTACACCTTC.

The sample holds many counts of this clonotype. The genes are TRBV20-1 and TRBJ2-3, with no clear D. V lost 3 bases, J lost 5 bases, and 9 bases lay in between. Per germline, CDR1 DFQATT and CDR2 SNEGSKA (reference sequence). The length of the CDR3 is 12 residues. CDR3 nucleotides: TGCAGTGCTAGGGTGGGTGGAGATACGCAGTATTTT. Protein: CSARVGGDTQYF.

Only a few counts were recorded for this clonotype. The chain is built from TRBV7-6 and TRBJ1-1, with a tentative D call TRBD1 (5 bases). V lost 5 bases and J lost 11, with 24 bases in between. This CDR3 has 15 residues. Germline CDR1 reads SGHVS; CDR2 reads FNYEAQ. DNA of the CDR3: TGTGCCAGCAGCCCCCTCCCCCGGGACCGCCAAAGGGCTTTCTTT. Residues: CASSPLPRDRQRAFF.

This clonotype has more than one count but fewer than ten. V is TRBV2 and J is TRBJ2-1; 14 nucleotides agree with TRBD2. In germline, CDR1 is SNHLY, CDR2 FYNNEI. The CDR3 is 14 residues long. The V gene end was trimmed by 5 bases and the J gene end by 8 bases; junction bases not matched to a gene: 2. The CDR3 nucleotides read TGTGCCAGCAGTTCGGGACTAGCGGGGGATGAGCAGTTCTTC. It specifies CASSSGLAGDEQFF.

The chain uses TRBV29-1 and TRBJ2-7; D call uncertain. The J call may be incorrect, as the DNA end agrees better with TRBJ2-5. Germline-derived CDR1 and CDR2 are SQVTM and ANQGSEA. This CDR3 has 12 residues. This chain's CDR3 is CSVEAGIETQYF. CDR3 in DNA: TGCAGCGTTGAAGCGGGTATAGAGACCCAGTACTTC.

V usage is TRBV7-9 and J usage is TRBJ1-2; D possibly corresponds to TRBD1 (5 bases). This CDR3 region has 15 residues. Germline-derived CDR1 and CDR2 are SEHNR and FQNEAQ (reference sequence). V shed 1 base and J shed 4 bases, with 13 bases lying between them. CDR3 bases: TGTGCCAGCAGCTTAGGGTCCGAGACAGCCTATGGCTACACCTTC. This encodes CASSLGSETAYGYTF.

This chain uses TRBV20-1 with TRBJ1-6; D uncertain. CDR3 size: 16 residues. The V gene's germline CDR1 is DFQATT and CDR2 SNEGSKA (reference sequence). V dropped 3 bases and J dropped 7 bases, with 19 bases sitting between them. DNA of the CDR3: TGCAGTGCTAGCTCCCCGCTGGAGGGTATGAATTCACCCCTCCACTTT. Protein: CSASSPLEGMNSPLHF.

This clonotype has only a few counts. This rearrangement joins TRBV4-2 to TRBJ2-1; TRBD1 matches at 9 bases. Looked up from germline, CDR1 is LGHNA and CDR2 is YNFKEQ. The CDR3 is 14 amino acids. Trimming took 2 bases from V and 12 from J; bases not matched to a gene: 8. The CDR3 sequence: CASSQPGQGKGQFF. The CDR3 DNA sequence: TGTGCCAGCAGCCAACCCGGACAGGGGAAAGGGCAGTTCTTC.

A word on this clonotype: A clone one base away is much larger, so this may be a read error. The chain is built from TRBV4-1 and TRBJ2-3; D is unresolved. This CDR3 comprises 15 residues. Per germline, CDR1 MGHRA and CDR2 YSYEKL. The chain's CDR3 is CVSSLSAVGTDTQYF. CDR3 nucleotides: TGCGTCAGCAGCCTTTCAGCTGTCGGGACAGATACGCAGTATTTT.

A word on this clonotype: A much larger clonotype is one base distant, so this may be a read error. The chain couples TRBV3-1 to TRBJ1-1; no reliable D call. From germline, CDR1 is LGHDT and CDR2 YNNKEL (reference sequence). This CDR3 is built from 12 residues. Trimming took 3 bases from V and 0 from J, leaving 2 bases between them. The CDR3 loop is CASSHVNTEAFF. The CDR3 DNA is TGTGCCAGCAGCCACGTGAACACTGAAGCTTTCTTT.

CDR3 bases: TGTGCCTGGAGTGGCGCCCAGAGCGGTCTCGAGCAGTACTTC. Encoded protein: CAWSGAQSGLEQYF. The chain has TRBV30 and TRBJ2-7; D might be TRBD2 (5 bases). CDR1 GTSNPN and CDR2 SVGIG come from the germline V gene (reference sequence). With 1 base removed from V and 6 bases from J, the gap between germline ends came to 16 bases. The CDR3 totals 14 residues.

This clonotype was counted only a few times. The chain recombines TRBV9 with TRBJ2-6; D ambiguous. Trimming stripped 3 bases from V and 4 bases from J, with 11 bases between. Germline V gives CDR1 SGDLS, CDR2 YYNGEE. The CDR3 consists of 15 residues. This CDR3 reads CASSAPPSGANVLTF. In DNA, the CDR3 is TGTGCCAGCAGCGCCCCTCCTTCAGGGGCCAACGTCCTGACTTTC. The full variable domain, in which reference TRBV9 and TRBJ2-6 provide the parts outside the CDR3, is DSGVTQTPKHLITATGQRVTLRCSPRSGDLSVYWYQQSLDQGLQFLIQYYNGEERAKGNILERFSAQQFPDLHSELNLSSLELGDSALYFCASSAPPSGANVLTFGAGSRLTVL.

This clonotype is a singleton in its sample. The chain recombines TRBV7-9 with TRBJ2-4; 7 bases align to TRBD1. The length of the CDR3 is 15 residues. Germline lookup yields CDR1 SEHNR and CDR2 FQNEAQ (reference sequence). V lost 3 bases and J lost 13; bases outside the gene matches: 15. The CDR3 region has the DNA TGTGCCAGCAGCTTCGACAGGGAGAGGTTTTATGAGCAGTACTTC. It specifies CASSFDRERFYEQYF. Full variable domain (outside the CDR3, taken from reference TRBV7-9 and TRBJ2-4): DTGVSQNPRHKITKRGQNVTFRCDPISEHNRLYWYRQTLGQGPEFLTYFQNEAQLEKSRLLSDRFSAERPKGSFSTLEIQRTEQGDSAMYLCASSFDRERFYEQYFGAGTRLSVL.

The V gene is TRBV4-3, the J gene TRBJ1-4, with D perhaps matching TRBD1 (6 bases). Germline V CDR1 and CDR2: LGHNA, YSLEER. This CDR3 has 15 residues. V was shortened by 1 base and J by 10 bases, with 16 bases between the two germline ends. The CDR3 sequence is CASSQVSDRRRKLFF. The CDR3 DNA sequence: TGCGCCAGCAGCCAAGTCTCCGACAGGCGGCGAAAACTGTTTTTT.

This chain links TRBV7-9 with TRBJ1-1; no definite D call. The CDR3 runs to 13 residues. The V gene lost 6 bases and the J gene lost 0 bases, with 8 bases spanning the gap. Germline CDR1 is SEHNR and CDR2 is FQNEAQ (reference sequence). The CDR3 loop reads CASRKGLNTEAFF. The CDR3 DNA sequence: TGTGCCAGCAGAAAGGGCCTGAACACTGAAGCTTTCTTT.

This clonotype was counted only a few times. The chain links TRBV12-3 or TRBV12-4 to TRBJ2-3; D call uncertain. V lost 6 bases to trimming and J lost 6 bases, with 16 bases between them. The CDR3 extends over 14 amino acids. In DNA, the CDR3 is TGTGCCAGCAGCTGGGCGGCAACCAGGGATACGCAGTATTTT. This sequence encodes CASSWAATRDTQYF.

The chain carries TRBV4-1 and TRBJ2-6, with a weak D call TRBD1 (6 bases). The V gene's germline CDR1 is MGHRA and CDR2 YSYEKL. The CDR3 is 18 residues long. Between the trimmed V and J ends, which lost 0 bases and 2 bases, there was a span of 14 bases. Written as DNA, the CDR3 is TGCGCCAGCAGCCAAGATGATAGAGGGGGAACTGGGGCCAACGTCCTGACTTTC. Encoded protein: CASSQDDRGGTGANVLTF.

The chain employs TRBV18 and TRBJ1-2; D is uncertain. Looked up from germline, CDR1 is KGHSH and CDR2 is LQKENI. V lost 1 base and J lost 4, with 10 bases in between. The CDR3 runs to 14 residues. CDR3 coding DNA: TGTGCCAGCTCACCACAGGGTAAGAGCTATGGCTACACCTTC. This sequence encodes CASSPQGKSYGYTF.

To note about this clonotype: The junction departs from germline at one end; a sequencing error may be responsible. The chain recombines TRBV11-3 with TRBJ2-1; D ambiguous. CDR3 length: 16 amino acids. The germline V gene encodes CDR1 SGHNT and CDR2 YENEEA. CDR3: CASSLDGASLGNEQFF. Written as DNA, the CDR3 is TGTGCCAGCAGCCTAGATGGTGCCTCCCTGGGTAATGAGCAGTTCTTC.

This clonotype was seen only a few times. The chain carries TRBV4-1 and TRBJ1-5; tentative D call: TRBD1 (5 bases). Germline CDR1 and CDR2: MGHRA and YSYEKL. The CDR3 has 18 residues. Trimming cost V 0 bases and J 9 bases, with 24 bases left between them. The CDR3 reads CASSQEWGVAGNDRPQHF. As DNA, the CDR3 is TGCGCCAGCAGCCAAGAGTGGGGGGTGGCAGGAAACGATCGGCCCCAGCATTTT.

The CDR3 nucleotides are TGTGCCAGTAGGGCAGGGGCAGGTGAAAAACTGTTTTTT. It codes for CASRAGAGEKLFF. The chain recombines TRBV19 with TRBJ1-4, with TRBD1 as a possible D gene (6 bases). Germline CDR1 is LNHDA and CDR2 is SQIVND (reference sequence). The V gene lost 6 bases and the J gene lost 7 bases, with 12 bases spanning the gap. The CDR3 runs 13 residues. The full variable domain, its missing parts supplied by reference TRBV19 and TRBJ1-4, is DGGITQSPKYLFRKEGQNVTLSCEQNLNHDAMYWYRQDPGQGLRLIYYSQIVNDFQKGDIAEGYSVSREKKESFPLTVTSAQKNPTAFYLCASRAGAGEKLFFGSGTQLSVL.

The V call is TRBV4-1, the J call TRBJ1-5; 7 bases are a match to TRBD1. The CDR3 is 15 residues long. The J segment lost 4 bases and the V segment lost 0 bases, leaving 3 bases of the junction unmatched. CDR1 and CDR2 from the germline V gene are MGHRA and YSYEKL. The DNA for the CDR3 is TGCGCCAGCAGCCAAGAGGCAGGGGGTAATCAGCCCCAGCATTTT. This sequence encodes CASSQEAGGNQPQHF.

This clonotype was seen a few times. The V gene is TRBV6-2 or TRBV6-3, the J gene TRBJ2-7; tentatively, D is TRBD2 (6 bases). The V end was cut by 0 bases, the J end by 2 bases, with 23 bases between. CDR1 is MNHEY, CDR2 SVGEGT, per germline. This CDR3 comprises 19 residues. This CDR3 is CASSYSTRELSRIAYEQYF. The CDR3 coding sequence is TGTGCCAGCAGTTACTCGACACGGGAGCTCTCTAGAATCGCCTACGAGCAGTACTTC.

The chain is built from TRBV5-1 and TRBJ1-5; no reliable D call. The CDR3 is made up of 14 amino acids. V shed 2 bases and J shed 0 bases, with 6 bases lying between them. From germline, CDR1 is SGHRS and CDR2 YFSETQ. The CDR3 nucleotides are TGCGCCAGCAGCTTTGACCCTAGCAATCAGCCCCAGCATTTT. Its protein product is CASSFDPSNQPQHF.

This chain connects TRBV7-2 to TRBJ1-5; D gene unclear. The CDR3 length is 13 residues. The V end lost 5 bases, the J end lost 5 bases, and 10 bases lay between the germline ends. Germline V lookup: CDR1 SGHTA, CDR2 FQGNSA. CDR3 region: CASSPMKHQPQHF. The CDR3 DNA follows: TGTGCCAGCAGCCCAATGAAACATCAGCCCCAGCATTTT. Full variable domain (outside the CDR3, taken from reference TRBV7-2 and TRBJ1-5): GAGVSQSPSNKVTEKGKDVELRCDPISGHTALYWYRQSLGQGLEFLIYFQGNSAPDKSGLPSDRFSAERTGGSVSTLTIQRTQQEDSAVYLCASSPMKHQPQHFGDGTRLSIL.

The V and J genes are TRBV7-9 and TRBJ1-2, with 7 positions matching TRBD1. Germline V gene data show CDR1 as SEHNR and CDR2 as FQNEAQ (reference sequence). The V segment lost 4 bases and the J segment 1 base; nucleotides outside the gene matches: 9. The CDR3 has 16 residues. The CDR3 protein is CASSSKLGDSNYGYTF. The CDR3 DNA follows: TGTGCCAGCAGCTCGAAACTAGGGGACAGTAACTATGGCTACACCTTC.

The chain links TRBV29-1 to TRBJ1-1; 7 nucleotides align to TRBD1. V lost 7 bases and J lost 8; bases outside the gene matches: 13. CDR1 SQVTM and CDR2 ANQGSEA come from the germline V gene. The CDR3 is made up of 13 amino acids. This chain's CDR3 is CSASRQGGSEAFF. CDR3 bases: TGCAGCGCCTCTAGACAGGGTGGCTCCGAAGCTTTCTTT.

This clonotype has only a few counts. This chain's CDR3 is CSVAVSSGDTQYF. The CDR3, as DNA: TGCAGCGTTGCGGTTTCTTCGGGCGATACGCAGTATTTT. The V gene is TRBV29-1, the J gene TRBJ2-3; no definite D call. The CDR3 extends over 13 amino acids. The germline V and J ends were trimmed by 4 bases and 6 bases, with 14 bases remaining between them. Germline-derived CDR1 and CDR2 are SQVTM and ANQGSEA.

The DNA for the CDR3 is TGTGCCAGCAGTTACCACGGACAGTCTCACTATGGCTACACCTTC. Its protein is CASSYHGQSHYGYTF. This chain connects TRBV6-2 or TRBV6-3 to TRBJ1-2; possibly TRBD1 for D (6 bases). Trimming stripped 2 bases from V and 3 bases from J, with 13 bases between. This CDR3 is built from 15 residues. Per the germline V gene, CDR1 is MNHEY and CDR2 is SVGEGT.

The chain employs TRBV20-1 and TRBJ1-1; D is undetermined. Germline V gives CDR1 DFQATT, CDR2 SNEGSKA (reference sequence). The length of the CDR3 is 13 residues. The germline V and J ends were trimmed by 4 bases and 5 bases, with 14 bases remaining between them. CDR3 nucleotides: TGCAGTGCTATAGACCTCCTGGGAACTGAAGCTTTCTTT. Amino acids: CSAIDLLGTEAFF.

V gene TRBV20-1 combines with J gene TRBJ1-1; no clear D gene. The CDR3 consists of 13 residues. The germline V gene has CDR1 DFQATT and CDR2 SNEGSKA (reference sequence). The V end lost 3 bases, the J end lost 5 bases, and 13 bases lay between the germline ends. The CDR3 sequence: CSARTGYMTEAFF. CDR3 nucleotide sequence: TGCAGTGCTAGGACGGGTTATATGACTGAAGCTTTCTTT.

This clonotype was seen a single time. The V call is TRBV6-6, the J call TRBJ2-4; 8 bases line up with TRBD2. The tail of the sequence fits TRBJ2-7 better, so the J call may be wrong. The CDR3 runs to 13 residues. Germline V lookup: CDR1 MNHNY, CDR2 SVGAGI (reference sequence). The CDR3 region has the DNA TGTGCCAGCGGTTTCGGGAGGGCCTACGAGCAGTACTTC. Its translation is CASGFGRAYEQYF.